Below are 27 T cell receptor beta chains sequenced from a single sample in a study of T cell responses to AZD1222 COVID-19 vaccine. Profiled with immunoSEQ multiplex PCR; TCRdb holds only in-frame clones, not every one. The table has 95,000 to 100,000 clones, about nine tenths seen once; the top ten hold about 17%. The input for sequencing was peripheral blood, taken 28 days after the second AZD1222 dose. Receptors originate from an adult who received the AZD1222 COVID-19 vaccine.

The chain uses TRBV19 and TRBJ1-5; D perhaps matches TRBD1 (6 bases). The germline V gene has CDR1 LNHDA and CDR2 SQIVND (reference sequence). The CDR3 consists of 15 residues. V lost 1 base and J 5 bases, leaving 12 bases between the germline ends. CDR3 amino acids: CASSIARGHDQPQHF. The CDR3 DNA sequence: TGTGCCAGTAGTATAGCCAGGGGACACGATCAGCCCCAGCATTTT.

The CDR3 loop reads CATSRVAGRLNIQYF. DNA of the CDR3: TGTGCCACCAGCAGAGTAGCGGGACGGTTAAACATTCAGTACTTC. The chain links TRBV15 to TRBJ2-4; 8 bases agree with TRBD2. Trimming removed 1 base from V and 6 bases from J; junction bases left unmatched: 5. Germline CDR1 is LNHNV and CDR2 is YYDKDF (reference sequence). The CDR3 length is 15 residues. The complete variable domain, with remaining parts taken from reference TRBV15 and TRBJ2-4, reads DAMVIQNPRYQVTQFGKPVTLSCSQTLNHNVMYWYQQKSSQAPKLLFHYYDKDFNNEADTPDNFQSRRPNTSFCFLDIRSPGLGDTAMYLCATSRVAGRLNIQYFGAGTRLSVL.

The rearrangement links TRBV10-3 to TRBJ2-6; possible D gene TRBD2, 5 bases. Per the germline V gene, CDR1 is ENHRY and CDR2 is SYGVKD. CDR3 length equals 17 residues. Deletions cut 8 bases from V and 0 bases from J, with 17 bases between. CDR3 in amino acids: CAIRASITDSGANVLTF. In nucleotides, the CDR3 is TGTGCCATCCGAGCTAGCATAACAGACTCTGGGGCCAACGTCCTGACTTTC.

This rearrangement joins TRBV6-1 to TRBJ2-1, with D uncertain. In germline, CDR1 is MNHNS, CDR2 SASEGT. This CDR3 is 16 amino acids long. Trimming left V 4 bases short and J 0 bases short, with 13 bases between. The CDR3 loop reads CASSVILASSYNEQFF. The DNA for the CDR3 is TGTGCCAGCAGTGTGATACTCGCCAGCTCCTACAATGAGCAGTTCTTC.

This sequence joins TRBV12-5 and TRBJ2-7, with no clear D. Germline CDR1 reads LGHNT; CDR2 reads FRNRAP. CDR3 length: 14 residues. Trimming left V 4 bases short and J 0 bases short, with 10 bases between. CDR3 bases: TGTGCTAGTGGTTCCCCGCCAGACTCCTACGAGCAGTACTTC. Its protein is CASGSPPDSYEQYF.

V gene TRBV29-1 combines with J gene TRBJ2-1; a possible D gene is TRBD2 (6 bases). V was cut by 5 bases and J by 5 bases, with 19 bases left in between. The CDR3 covers 15 residues. From germline, CDR1 is SQVTM and CDR2 ANQGSEA. For the CDR3, the DNA is TGCAGCGTTTCCCTCCTAACGGGAGTAGACAATGAGCAGTTCTTC. Residues: CSVSLLTGVDNEQFF.

This rearrangement joins TRBV11-3 to TRBJ2-1; no clear D gene. The length of the CDR3 is 15 residues. The germline CDR1 and CDR2 sequences are SGHNT and YENEEA. Trimming removed 3 bases from V and 0 bases from J, with 9 bases in between. The CDR3 loop is CASSFGRFSYNEQFF. In DNA, the CDR3 is TGTGCCAGCAGCTTTGGTCGGTTCTCCTACAATGAGCAGTTCTTC.

The chain combines TRBV5-1 with TRBJ1-3, with a tentative D call TRBD1 (6 bases). The ends were cut back, 0 bases at V and 0 bases at J, with 13 bases in the middle. The germline V gene encodes CDR1 SGHRS and CDR2 YFSETQ. The CDR3 contains 17 residues. CDR3 sequence reads: CASSLGSEGHSGNTIYF. The CDR3 DNA sequence: TGCGCCAGCAGCTTGGGTTCCGAGGGACACTCTGGAAACACCATATATTTT.

This chain connects TRBV4-1 to TRBJ2-7, with 8 bases matching TRBD2. Germline V CDR1 and CDR2: MGHRA, YSYEKL. V trimming: 1 base; J trimming: 2 bases; junction bases outside the gene matches: 1. There are 14 residues in the CDR3. CDR3 loop: CASSQGAGAYEQYF. CDR3 DNA: TGCGCCAGCAGCCAAGGAGCGGGAGCCTACGAGCAGTACTTC.

This sequence joins TRBV7-7 and TRBJ1-3; 7 bases are shared with TRBD1. Germline loops: CDR1 SSHAT, CDR2 FNYEAQ (reference sequence). The CDR3 runs 18 residues. V lost 5 bases to trimming and J lost 7 bases; unmatched junction nucleotides: 20. The CDR3 protein is CASSPFPTGTDSFNTIYF. Here the CDR3 DNA reads TGTGCCAGCAGCCCCTTTCCTACCGGGACAGATTCGTTCAACACCATATATTTT.

The chain combines TRBV12-5 with TRBJ2-5; 8 bases are shared with TRBD1. Germline CDR1 and CDR2: LGHNT and FRNRAP. The CDR3 is 13 amino acids. V lost 1 base to trimming and J lost 5 bases; unmatched junction nucleotides: 0. CDR3 nucleotides: TGTGCTAGTGGTTTGGCAGGGGGCGAGACCCAGTACTTC. Protein product: CASGLAGGETQYF.

The rearrangement joins TRBV10-3 to TRBJ2-1; 14 bases fit TRBD2. The ends lost 5 bases at V and 8 bases at J; junction bases unmatched: 8. Germline V lookup: CDR1 ENHRY, CDR2 SYGVKD. The CDR3 loop spans 16 amino acids. CDR3 nucleotides: TGTGCCATCAGTAAGTTGGGGACTAGCGGGAGTGATGAGCAGTTCTTC. This encodes CAISKLGTSGSDEQFF.

This clone occurred a few times. This CDR3 is CASGNRQSKNTEAFF. The CDR3 DNA follows: TGTGCCAGCGGTAACAGGCAGTCAAAGAACACTGAAGCTTTCTTT. The chain combines TRBV6-6 with TRBJ1-1; D is possibly TRBD1 (5 bases). V was cut by 8 bases and J by 1 base, with 17 bases left in between. From germline, CDR1 is MNHNY and CDR2 SVGAGI (reference sequence). The CDR3 runs 15 residues.

The chain is built from TRBV6-1 and TRBJ1-1, with D unclear. V lost 2 bases, J lost 4 bases, and 11 bases lay in between. CDR3 length: 14 residues. CDR1 is MNHNS and CDR2 is SASEGT in the germline V gene. The CDR3 region is CASSEFAGVTEAFF. CDR3 in DNA: TGTGCCAGCAGTGAATTTGCGGGCGTCACTGAAGCTTTCTTT.

The V call is TRBV18, the J call TRBJ1-5, with D possibly matching TRBD1 (5 bases). The germline CDR1 and CDR2 sequences are KGHSH and LQKENI. This CDR3 is 16 amino acids long. Trimming removed 0 bases at V and 1 base at J, with 10 bases between. The chain's CDR3 is CASSPPGVRSNQPQHF. DNA of the CDR3: TGTGCCAGCTCACCACCGGGGGTCAGAAGCAATCAGCCCCAGCATTTT.

This clone was recorded only once. The chain is built from TRBV2 and TRBJ2-7; TRBD2 matches at 10 bases. V was clipped by 10 bases and J by 6 bases; unmatched bases: 18. CDR3 length equals 16 residues. In germline, CDR1 is SNHLY, CDR2 FYNNEI. The DNA of the CDR3 is TGTGCCAACATAATAGGTTCTAGCGGGAGTGCGGGCGAGCAGTACTTC. This gives the protein CANIIGSSGSAGEQYF. Full variable domain (missing parts from reference TRBV2 and TRBJ2-7): EPEVTQTPSHQVTQMGQEVILRCVPISNHLYFYWYRQILGQKVEFLVSFYNNEISEKSEIFDDQFSVERPDGSNFTLKIRSTKLEDSAMYFCANIIGSSGSAGEQYFGPGTRLTVT.

The chain joins TRBV28 to TRBJ2-3; 7 bases are shared with TRBD1. There are 17 residues in the CDR3. Germline trimming cut 6 bases from V and 2 bases from J; bases unmatched to any gene: 14. Germline values: CDR1 MDHEN, CDR2 SYDVKM. CDR3 in amino acids: CASRYPRGQIITDTQYF. The CDR3 region has the DNA TGTGCCAGCAGATACCCCCGGGGACAGATAATCACAGATACGCAGTATTTT.

The V call is TRBV10-1, the J call TRBJ2-1, with D tentatively TRBD2 (5 bases). CDR1 is WNHNN and CDR2 is SYGVQD in the germline V gene (reference sequence). Trimming left V 2 bases short and J 14 bases short, with 19 bases between. The CDR3 is 14 amino acids. The CDR3 coding sequence is TGCGCCAGCAGTGAGCGAGCCGGGCCCGGAGGTAAGTTCTTC. Translation gives CASSERAGPGGKFF.

The chain joins TRBV11-2 to TRBJ1-3, with TRBD1 identical over 11 bases. V dropped 6 bases and J dropped 3; count of bases not matched to a gene: 4. The germline V gene has CDR1 SGHAT and CDR2 FQNNGV. CDR3 size: 15 residues. The CDR3: CASRVGQGVGNTIYF. The DNA of the CDR3 is TGTGCCAGCAGAGTGGGACAGGGGGTTGGAAACACCATATATTTT.

This clone has a single count. V usage is TRBV10-3 and J usage is TRBJ1-5; D gene unclear. Trimming left V 0 bases short and J 7 bases short, with 10 bases between. The CDR3 loop spans 14 amino acids. Germline V gives CDR1 ENHRY, CDR2 SYGVKD. CDR3 region: CAISESRDRQPQHF. CDR3 DNA sequence: TGTGCCATCAGTGAGTCAAGGGATAGGCAGCCCCAGCATTTT.

This clone has just one count. This chain joins TRBV11-2 and TRBJ1-3, with 7 bases fitting TRBD1. CDR1 and CDR2 from the germline V gene are SGHAT and FQNNGV. The V gene end was trimmed by 3 bases and the J gene end by 3 bases; junction bases not matched to a gene: 8. CDR3 length: 16 residues. CDR3 sequence reads: CASSLGTGVDGNTIYF. The CDR3 DNA follows: TGTGCCAGCAGCTTGGGTACAGGGGTGGATGGAAACACCATATATTTT.

The rearrangement uses TRBV27 and TRBJ1-5; no clear D gene. V was clipped by 4 bases and J by 4 bases, with 8 bases between them. The CDR3 is made up of 13 amino acids. CDR1 and CDR2 (germline): MNHEY, SMNVEV (reference sequence). The CDR3: CASSWTVNQPQHF. Here the CDR3 DNA reads TGTGCCAGCAGTTGGACGGTGAATCAGCCCCAGCATTTT.

The rearrangement uses TRBV3-1 (or the pseudogene TRBV3-2) and TRBJ1-2; 12 bases map to TRBD1. V lost 6 bases to trimming and J lost 7 bases; unmatched junction nucleotides: 3. There are 13 residues in the CDR3. Germline assignment: CDR1 LGHDT and CDR2 YNNKEL (reference sequence). The chain's CDR3 is CASRLGQGAGYTF. The CDR3 DNA reads as TGTGCCAGCAGACTGGGACAGGGGGCTGGCTACACCTTC.

This clone was seen just once. The genes are TRBV5-1 and TRBJ2-7; D gene ambiguous. The CDR3 is 13 residues long. Germline V gene data show CDR1 as SGHRS and CDR2 as YFSETQ. Trimming took off 0 bases at V and 2 bases at J, with 6 bases between the two ends. CDR3 coding DNA: TGCGCCAGCAGCTTGGGACGTCCCTACGAGCAGTACTTC. Translating gives CASSLGRPYEQYF.

This clone was seen just once. The chain links TRBV5-1 to TRBJ1-2; D is unclear. Deletions cut 0 bases from V and 0 bases from J, with 6 bases between. The CDR3 spans 14 residues. Germline loops: CDR1 SGHRS, CDR2 YFSETQ. The CDR3 protein is CASSLGQANYGYTF. The CDR3 bases are TGCGCCAGCAGCTTGGGACAAGCTAACTATGGCTACACCTTC.

The chain couples TRBV6-5 to TRBJ2-1, with D possibly matching TRBD2 (6 bases). The V and J ends lost 5 bases and 5 bases respectively, with 10 bases between them. This CDR3 has 13 residues. Per the germline V gene, CDR1 is MNHEY and CDR2 is SVGAGI. CDR3 loop: CASSPDYNNEQFF. As DNA, the CDR3 is TGTGCCAGCAGTCCGGACTACAACAATGAGCAGTTCTTC.

This chain joins TRBV6-5 and TRBJ1-2, with D possibly being TRBD1 (5 bases). The V end was cut by 8 bases, the J end by 4 bases, with 17 bases between. The CDR3 is 14 residues long. CDR1 and CDR2 from the germline V gene are MNHEY and SVGAGI. The CDR3 nucleotides are TGTGCCAGCGACGATAAGACAGCCTCCTATGGCTACACCTTC. It encodes CASDDKTASYGYTF.